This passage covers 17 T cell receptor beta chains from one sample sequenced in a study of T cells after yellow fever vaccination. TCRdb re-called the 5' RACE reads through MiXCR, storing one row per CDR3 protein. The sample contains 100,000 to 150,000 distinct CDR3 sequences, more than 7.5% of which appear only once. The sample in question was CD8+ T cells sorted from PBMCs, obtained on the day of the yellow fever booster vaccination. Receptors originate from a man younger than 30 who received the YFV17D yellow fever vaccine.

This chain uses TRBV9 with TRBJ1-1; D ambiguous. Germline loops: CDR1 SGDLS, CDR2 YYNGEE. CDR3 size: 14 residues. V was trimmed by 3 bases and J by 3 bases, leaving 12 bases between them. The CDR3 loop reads CASSEGRRDTEAFF. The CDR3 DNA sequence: TGTGCCAGCAGCGAGGGCAGGAGGGACACTGAAGCTTTCTTT.

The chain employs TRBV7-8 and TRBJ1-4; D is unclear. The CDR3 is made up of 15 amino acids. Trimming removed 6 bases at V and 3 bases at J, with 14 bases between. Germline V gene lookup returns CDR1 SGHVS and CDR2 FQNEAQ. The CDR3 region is CASSAYLPPNEKLFF. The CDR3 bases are TGTGCCAGCAGTGCTTACCTCCCCCCTAATGAAAAACTGTTTTTT. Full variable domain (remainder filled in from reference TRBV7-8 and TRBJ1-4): GAGVSQSPRYKVAKRGQDVALRCDPISGHVSLFWYQQALGQGPEFLTYFQNEAQLDKSGLPSDRFFAERPEGSVSTLKIQRTQQEDSAVYLCASSAYLPPNEKLFFGSGTQLSVL.

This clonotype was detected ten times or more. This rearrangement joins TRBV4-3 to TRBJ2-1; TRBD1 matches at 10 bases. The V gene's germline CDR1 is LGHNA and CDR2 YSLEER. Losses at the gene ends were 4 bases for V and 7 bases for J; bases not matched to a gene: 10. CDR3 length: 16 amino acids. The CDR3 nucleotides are TGCGCCAGCAGCCCAGTACGGACAGGGGGAGGGAATGAGCAGTTCTTC. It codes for CASSPVRTGGGNEQFF.

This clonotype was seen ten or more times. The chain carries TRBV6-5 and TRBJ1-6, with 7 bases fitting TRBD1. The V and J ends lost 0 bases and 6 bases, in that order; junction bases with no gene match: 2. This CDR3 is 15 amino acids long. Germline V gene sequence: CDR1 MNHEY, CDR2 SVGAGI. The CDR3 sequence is CASSYSTGVNSPLHF. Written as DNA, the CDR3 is TGTGCCAGCAGTTACTCAACAGGGGTTAATTCACCCCTCCACTTT.

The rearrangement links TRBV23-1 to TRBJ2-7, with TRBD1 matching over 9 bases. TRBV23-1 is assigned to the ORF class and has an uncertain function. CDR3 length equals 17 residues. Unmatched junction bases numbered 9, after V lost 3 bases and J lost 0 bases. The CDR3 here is CASSHQTGTGSSYEQYF. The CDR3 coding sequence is TGCGCCAGCAGTCATCAGACCGGGACAGGGTCCTCCTACGAGCAGTACTTC.

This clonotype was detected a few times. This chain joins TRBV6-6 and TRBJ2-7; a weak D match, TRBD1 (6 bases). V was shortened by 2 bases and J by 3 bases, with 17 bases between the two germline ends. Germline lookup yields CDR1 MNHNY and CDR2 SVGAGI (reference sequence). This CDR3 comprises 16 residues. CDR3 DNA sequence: TGTGCCAGCAGTTACGAGCCAGGGGACATCTACTACGAGCAGTACGTC. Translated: CASSYEPGDIYYEQYV.

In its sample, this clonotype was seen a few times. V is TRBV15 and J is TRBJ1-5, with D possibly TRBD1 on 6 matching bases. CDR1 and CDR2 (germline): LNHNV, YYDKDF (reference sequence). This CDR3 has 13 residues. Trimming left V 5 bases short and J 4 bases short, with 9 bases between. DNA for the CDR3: TGTGCCACCAGCGCAAGGGGGAATCAGCCCCAGCATTTT. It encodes CATSARGNQPQHF.

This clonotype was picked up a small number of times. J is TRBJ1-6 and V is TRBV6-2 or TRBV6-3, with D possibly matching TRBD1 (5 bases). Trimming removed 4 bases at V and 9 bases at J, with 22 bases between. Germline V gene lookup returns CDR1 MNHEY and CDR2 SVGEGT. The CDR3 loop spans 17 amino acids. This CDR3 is CASSSLVAGVGSSPLHF. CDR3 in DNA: TGTGCCAGCAGTTCCCTCGTAGCGGGGGTGGGATCTTCACCCCTCCACTTT.

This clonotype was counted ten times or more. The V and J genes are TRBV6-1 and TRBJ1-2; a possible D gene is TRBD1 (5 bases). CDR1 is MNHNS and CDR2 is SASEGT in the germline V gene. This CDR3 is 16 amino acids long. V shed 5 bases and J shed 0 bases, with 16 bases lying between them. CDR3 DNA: TGTGCCAGCAGTCCCACTCGGCAGGGAGCTAACTATGGCTACACCTTC. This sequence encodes CASSPTRQGANYGYTF.

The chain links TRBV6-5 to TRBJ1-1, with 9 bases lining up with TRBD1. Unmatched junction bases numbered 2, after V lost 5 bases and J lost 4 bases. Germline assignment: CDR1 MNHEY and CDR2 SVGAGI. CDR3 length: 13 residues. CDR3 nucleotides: TGTGCCAGCAGTCCGGGACAGGGCACTGAAGCTTTCTTT. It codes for CASSPGQGTEAFF.

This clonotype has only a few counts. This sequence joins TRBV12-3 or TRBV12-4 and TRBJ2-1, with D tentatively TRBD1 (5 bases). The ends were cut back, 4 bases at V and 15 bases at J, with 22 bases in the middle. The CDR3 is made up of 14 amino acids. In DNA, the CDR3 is TGTGCCAGCAGTTCCTCAGGGAATCCCGGAATGCGGTTCTTC. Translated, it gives CASSSSGNPGMRFF.

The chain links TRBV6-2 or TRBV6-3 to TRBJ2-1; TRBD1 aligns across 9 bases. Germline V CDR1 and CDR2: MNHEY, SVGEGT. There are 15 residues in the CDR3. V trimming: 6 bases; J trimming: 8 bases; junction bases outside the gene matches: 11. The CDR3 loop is CASSTPGQGFHEQFF. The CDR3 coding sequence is TGTGCCAGCAGCACCCCCGGACAGGGGTTCCATGAGCAGTTCTTC.

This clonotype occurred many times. The CDR3 is CSVTFLQDAFF. The CDR3 bases are TGCAGCGTTACCTTTCTCCAGGATGCTTTCTTT. The rearrangement joins TRBV29-1 to TRBJ1-1; D remains ambiguous. Germline loops: CDR1 SQVTM, CDR2 ANQGSEA. The ends were cut back, 5 bases at V and 11 bases at J, with 15 bases in the middle. The CDR3 consists of 11 residues.

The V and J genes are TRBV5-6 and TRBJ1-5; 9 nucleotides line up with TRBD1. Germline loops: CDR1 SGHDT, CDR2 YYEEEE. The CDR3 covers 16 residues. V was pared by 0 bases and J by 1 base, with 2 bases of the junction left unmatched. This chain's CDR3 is CASSLGTGESNQPQHF. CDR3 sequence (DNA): TGTGCCAGCAGCTTGGGGACAGGGGAAAGCAATCAGCCCCAGCATTTT.

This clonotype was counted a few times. CDR3 region: CASSFLYTGTDGYTF. CDR3 sequence (DNA): TGTGCCAGTAGTTTCCTGTATACCGGGACAGATGGCTACACCTTC. The chain joins TRBV19 to TRBJ1-2; 7 bases align to TRBD1. This CDR3 contains 15 residues. Germline CDR1 reads LNHDA; CDR2 reads SQIVND (reference sequence). V was clipped by 5 bases and J by 6 bases; unmatched bases: 12. Supplemented by reference TRBV19 and TRBJ1-2, the full variable domain reads DGGITQSPKYLFRKEGQNVTLSCEQNLNHDAMYWYRQDPGQGLRLIYYSQIVNDFQKGDIAEGYSVSREKKESFPLTVTSAQKNPTAFYLCASSFLYTGTDGYTFGSGTRLTVV.

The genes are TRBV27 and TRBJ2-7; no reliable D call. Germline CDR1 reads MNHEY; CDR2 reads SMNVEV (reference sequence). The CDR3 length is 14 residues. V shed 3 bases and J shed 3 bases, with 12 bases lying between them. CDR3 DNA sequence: TGTGCCAGCAGTTTTGGCAGCGCCTACTACGAGCAGTACTTC. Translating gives CASSFGSAYYEQYF.

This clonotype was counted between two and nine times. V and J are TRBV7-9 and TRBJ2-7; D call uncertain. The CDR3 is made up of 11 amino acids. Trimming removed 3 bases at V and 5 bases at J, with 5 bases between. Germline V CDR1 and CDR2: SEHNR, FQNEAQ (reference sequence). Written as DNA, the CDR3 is TGTGCCAGCAGCTTTGAGGACGAGCAGTACTTC. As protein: CASSFEDEQYF.